Described below is a single T cell receptor beta chain sequence and its context. Its antigen is unknown. Genes here carry mouse names. The DNA ends 1 residue before the CDR3 does, and the rest of the CDR3 is filled in from the germline J gene. This record comes from a study of tissue T cells after allogeneic stem cell transplantation. Sequencing used immunoSEQ multiplex PCR; TCRdb keeps in-frame clones, though not all of them. This sample carries more than 40,000 clones, about three quarters of them seen once, and the ten largest clones take 0.5% to 0.65%. The germline gives CDR1 NSQYPW, CDR2 LRSPGD (reference sequence). The CDR3 runs 15 residues. V shed 1 base and J 4 bases; nucleotides not matched to a gene: 2. Study observations and caveats: Anatomically similar tissues had similar TCR repertoires within each patient.

The chain has TRBV1 and TRBJ2-1; 9 nucleotides line up with TRBD1. Sequencing was performed on sorted cells pooled from one or two spleens. The source is a pool of C57BL/6 mice in good health. The part of the CDR3 DNA that was read is TGCACCTGCAGTGCAGGAGGACAGGGGTATGCTGAGCAGTTC. It specifies CTCSAGGQGYAEQF. The entire CDR3 reads CTCSAGGQGYAEQFF. The full variable domain, in which reference TRBV1 and TRBJ2-1 provide the parts outside the CDR3, is VTLLEQNPRWRLVPRGQAVNLRCILKNSQYPWMSWYQQDLQKQLQWLFTLRSPGDKEVKSLPGADYLATRVTDTELRLQVANMSQGRTLYCTCSAGGQGYAEQFFGPGTRLTVL.